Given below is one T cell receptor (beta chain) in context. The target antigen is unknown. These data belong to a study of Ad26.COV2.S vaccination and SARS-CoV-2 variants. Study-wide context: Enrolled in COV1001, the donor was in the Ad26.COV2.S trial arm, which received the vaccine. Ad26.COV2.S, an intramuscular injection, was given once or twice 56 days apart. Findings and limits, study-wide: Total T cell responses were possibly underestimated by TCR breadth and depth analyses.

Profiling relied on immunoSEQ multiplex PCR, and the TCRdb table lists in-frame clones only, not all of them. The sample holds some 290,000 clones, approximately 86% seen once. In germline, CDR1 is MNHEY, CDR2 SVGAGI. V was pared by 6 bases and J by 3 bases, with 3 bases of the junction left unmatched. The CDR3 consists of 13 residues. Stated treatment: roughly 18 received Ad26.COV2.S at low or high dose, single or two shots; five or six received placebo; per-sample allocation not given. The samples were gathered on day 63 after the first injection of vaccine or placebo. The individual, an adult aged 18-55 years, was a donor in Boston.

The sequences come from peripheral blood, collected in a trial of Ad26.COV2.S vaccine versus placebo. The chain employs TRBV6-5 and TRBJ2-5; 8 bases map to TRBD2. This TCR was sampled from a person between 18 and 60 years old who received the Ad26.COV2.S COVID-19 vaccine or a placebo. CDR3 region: CASSGGAKETQYF. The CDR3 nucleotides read TGTGCCAGCAGCGGGGGGGCCAAAGAGACCCAGTACTTC.